Listed here is a single T cell receptor (beta chain). Its antigen remains unknown. The source of the sample is a study of CD8+ T cells in alopecia areata. CDR3 length equals 12 residues. Germline assignment: CDR1 MNHEY and CDR2 SMNVEV (reference sequence). V was clipped by 4 bases and J by 5 bases, with 9 bases between them. RNA was extracted and reverse transcribed into cDNA as the sequencing template. Sequenced by immunoSEQ multiplex PCR; TCRdb stores in-frame clones only, minus some. Among 65,000 to 90,000 clones listed, approximately 50% were seen once. Study conclusions and caveats: Besides other cells, scalp samples also yield sequences of resident alphabeta T cells from normal skin.

The rearrangement joins TRBV27 to TRBJ2-7; no clear D gene. The clonotype was recovered from a human donor with alopecia areata. The sequenced sample consisted of NKG2D-high CD8+ T cells sorted from blood. CDR3 loop: CASSSGSHEQYF. The CDR3 DNA is TGTGCCAGCAGTTCCGGTAGCCACGAGCAGTACTTC.